This is a list of T cell receptor beta chains from one sample in a study of T-cell memory formation after mild COVID-19. From the 5' RACE reads, TCRdb called clonotypes with MiXCR, one entry per CDR3 protein. The table has approximately 230,000 distinct CDR3 sequences, about a sixth seen once; the top ten hold approximately 3.6%. The sequencing input was PBMCs or a T cell subset sorted from them (not recorded which). These receptor sequences come from a man aged 18 to 30 who had mild COVID-19 (a few samples of this study predate the infection). Cell type and time point are not known. Both conserved end residues are part of each CDR3. D genes are given only for firm matches. Some rows mark clone size as missing; the rest say once, few, many or name a class of expanded clone.

v_call,clone_size,d_call,j_call,cdr3_nt,cdr3_aa
TRBV6-1,NA,NA,TRBJ1-1,TGTGCCAGCAGACAGGTATTTACTGAAGCTTTCTTT,CASRQVFTEAFF
TRBV28,NA,NA,TRBJ2-5,TGTGCCAGCAAGAAGACCCAGTACTTC,CASKKTQYF
TRBV20-1,NA,NA,TRBJ1-6,TGCAGTGCTAGAGATGCCCAGGGCTCCTATAATTCACCCCTCCACTTT,CSARDAQGSYNSPLHF
TRBV6-1,few,NA,TRBJ2-2,TGTGCCAGCAGTGATGTCAGGGCCCCTAACACCGGGGAGCTGTTTTTT,CASSDVRAPNTGELFF
TRBV3-1,few,NA,TRBJ2-3,TGTGCCAGCAGCCAAGGGGGGCTAGAAGAGGTACAGTATTTT,CASSQGGLEEVQYF
TRBV7-2,medium-sized,NA,TRBJ1-2,TGTGCCAGCATATCCCCCGGGGGAAGAGGCTACACCTTC,CASISPGGRGYTF
TRBV5-4,many,TRBD1,TRBJ1-4,TGTGCCAGCAGCGCCGGAGGGGGCGAAGAAAAACTGTTTTTT,CASSAGGGEEKLFF
TRBV7-2,few,NA,TRBJ1-2,TGTGCCAGCAGCTTAGACTGGGGGGATACTAGCTATGGCTACACCTTC,CASSLDWGDTSYGYTF
TRBV7-7,many,NA,TRBJ2-2,TGTGCCAGCAGCTTAGGGGGCGGTTCAGCGAACACCGGGGAGCTGTTTTTT,CASSLGGGSANTGELFF
TRBV20-1,once,TRBD1,TRBJ1-1,TGCAGTGCTAGGCCGCCGACAGGGGGGAACACTGAAGCTTTCTTT,CSARPPTGGNTEAFF
TRBV14,NA,NA,TRBJ2-3,TGTGCCAGCAGCCAAGCAACGAGCGGCTACACAGATACGCAGTATTTT,CASSQATSGYTDTQYF
TRBV7-2,NA,NA,TRBJ1-4,TGTGCCAGCAGCTTAGGCGGGATGGGAAATGAAAAACTGTTTTTT,CASSLGGMGNEKLFF
TRBV7-9,many,TRBD1,TRBJ2-1,TGTGCCAGCAGCAATGACAGGGGGCATGAGCAGTTCTTC,CASSNDRGHEQFF
TRBV18,NA,NA,TRBJ2-6,TGTGCCAGCAGTCCACAGGGTTCTGGGGCCAACGTCCTGACTTTC,CASSPQGSGANVLTF
TRBV7-9,NA,NA,TRBJ2-5,TGTGCCAGCAGCTTCCTTCCGACAGGCAAGGAGGTGGTCAGTGAGACCCAGTACTTC,CASSFLPTGKEVVSETQYF
TRBV5-1,many,TRBD1,TRBJ2-1,TGCGCCAGCAGCTTGGCTCGGGACAGCCGGAGCTCCTACAATGAGCAGTTCTTC,CASSLARDSRSSYNEQFF
TRBV4-2,few,TRBD2,TRBJ2-1,TGTGCCAGCAGCCCTGGACTAGCCCCCAATGAGCAGTTCTTC,CASSPGLAPNEQFF
TRBV19,few,TRBD2,TRBJ2-3,TGTGCCAGTAACGGGGGGGCGACTGGAGATACGCAGTATTTT,CASNGGATGDTQYF
TRBV5-1,few,NA,TRBJ2-1,TGCGCCAGCAGTGCTCTGGGGGCCACCTACAATGAGCAGTTCTTC,CASSALGATYNEQFF
TRBV6-5,NA,NA,TRBJ2-6,TGTGCCAGCAGTTACTCGCGGAGCTTGGTCTCTGGGGCCAACGTCCTGACTTTC,CASSYSRSLVSGANVLTF
TRBV7-2,NA,NA,TRBJ2-3,TGTGCCAGCAGCTTTCGTAGCGCTAGCACAGATACGCAGTATTTT,CASSFRSASTDTQYF
TRBV7-2,NA,TRBD1,TRBJ2-1,TGTGCCAGCAGCCCCGGGACAGGGAACAATGAGCAGTTCTTC,CASSPGTGNNEQFF
TRBV5-1,few,NA,TRBJ2-3,TGCGCCAGCAGCTTGGCCCGGCAGGGTGGAGATACGCAGTATTTT,CASSLARQGGDTQYF
TRBV2,NA,NA,TRBJ1-1,TGTGCCAGCAGTGCAGGGGACCGACGGGCTTTCTTT,CASSAGDRRAFF
TRBV6-2/TRBV6-3,NA,NA,TRBJ1-5,TGTGCCAGCAGTTACTCTTGGGGTGCGCAGCCCCAGCATTTT,CASSYSWGAQPQHF
TRBV5-1,NA,NA,TRBJ1-6,TGCGCCAGCAGCTTGGACGGTTATGGAAATTCACCCCTCCACTTT,CASSLDGYGNSPLHF